One TCR beta chain is described in this entry. The data were taken from a study of response to subunit inactivated influenza vaccine. TCRdb used MiXCR to reprocess the RT-PCR reads, holding one entry per CDR3 protein. Of approximately 160,000 distinct CDR3 sequences listed, about 10% were seen once; the top ten hold roughly a third. Germline loops: CDR1 SGHRS, CDR2 YFSETQ. Trimming removed 3 bases from V and 1 base from J; junction bases left unmatched: 10. CDR3 length: 16 amino acids. The TCR sequence derives from a man aged 50 to 69 who received an inactivated influenza vaccine. Sequencing was performed on CD8+ T cells sorted from PBMCs, taken less than 30 months after vaccination. The chain links TRBV5-1 to TRBJ2-7; the match to TRBD1 covers 7 bases. CDR3 coding DNA: TGCGCCAGCAGCTCCCTCCCGGGACAGTCATCCTACGAGCAGTACTTC. It is translated as CASSSLPGQSSYEQYF. Supplemented by reference TRBV5-1 and TRBJ2-7, the full variable domain reads KAGVTQTPRYLIKTRGQQVTLSCSPISGHRSVSWYQQTPGQGLQFLFEYFSETQRNKGNFPGRFSGRQFSNSRSEMNVSTLELGDSALYLCASSSLPGQSSYEQYFGPGTRLTVT.